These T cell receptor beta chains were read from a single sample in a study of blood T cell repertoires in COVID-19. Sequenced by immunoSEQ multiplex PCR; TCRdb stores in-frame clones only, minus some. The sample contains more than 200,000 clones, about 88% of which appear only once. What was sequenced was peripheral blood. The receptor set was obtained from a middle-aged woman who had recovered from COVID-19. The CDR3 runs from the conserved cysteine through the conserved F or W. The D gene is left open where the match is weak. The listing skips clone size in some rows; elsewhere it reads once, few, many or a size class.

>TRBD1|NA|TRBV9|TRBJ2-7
CASSVAGDRPYEQYF
TGTGCCAGCAGCGTAGCCGGGGACAGACCCTACGAGCAGTACTTC
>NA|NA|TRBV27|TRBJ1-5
CASSSLAGHGQPQHF
TGTGCCAGCAGTTCTCTTGCAGGGCACGGTCAGCCCCAGCATTTT
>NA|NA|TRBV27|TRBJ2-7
CASSPRGVEQYF
TGTGCCAGCAGTCCTAGGGGCGTCGAGCAGTACTTC
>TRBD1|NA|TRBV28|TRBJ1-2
CASSVDRDYGYTF
TGTGCCAGCAGTGTAGACAGGGACTATGGCTACACCTTC
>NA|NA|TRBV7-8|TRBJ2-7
CASSLDVGESSYEQYF
TGTGCCAGCAGCTTAGATGTGGGAGAGAGCTCCTACGAGCAGTACTTC
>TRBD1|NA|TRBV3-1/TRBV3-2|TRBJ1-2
CASSPQGWDSYGYTF
TGTGCCAGCAGCCCACAGGGGTGGGATAGCTATGGCTACACCTTC
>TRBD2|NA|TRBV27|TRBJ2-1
CASSSTSGGGGEQFF
TGTGCCAGCAGTTCGACTAGCGGGGGGGGTGGAGAGCAGTTCTTC
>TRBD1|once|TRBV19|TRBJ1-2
CASRELAAGGDYGYTF
TGTGCCAGTAGGGAGCTGGCGGCAGGGGGCGACTATGGCTACACCTTC
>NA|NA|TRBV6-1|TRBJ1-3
CASSEGGGLSGNTIYF
TGTGCCAGCAGTGAAGGAGGTGGCCTCTCTGGAAACACCATATATTTT
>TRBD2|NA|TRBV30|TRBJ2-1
CAWSSSRTSGSQDEQFF
TGTGCCTGGAGCTCCTCTCGGACTAGCGGGAGTCAGGATGAGCAGTTCTTC
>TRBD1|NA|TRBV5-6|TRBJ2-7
CASSRDRGDEQYF
TGTGCCAGCAGCCGTGACAGGGGGGACGAGCAGTACTTC